This TCR beta chain was sequenced for a study of blood T cell repertoires in COVID-19. Study-wide background: Some COVID-19 samples were acute and others convalescent; all came from the United States, Italy and Spain. Sample material is recorded as cDNA or gDNA derived from T cells, B-cell-depleted T cells, or PBMCs.

Individuals drawn from about two dozen US areas were roughly 18 to 95 years old. As processed by the authors: From reference gene primer amplification, estimates of nucleated cell counts were derived. Clones were sequenced by immunoSEQ multiplex PCR, and TCRdb holds only the in-frame ones, with some missing. For V, J and clone size, that table is used; D and trimming come from the DNA. The data contain 150,000 to 200,000 clones, about 88% of them singletons. The V gene lost 6 bases and the J gene lost 1 base, with 9 bases spanning the gap. CDR3 length: 13 residues. The receptor's source is a human donor with acute COVID-19. The donor label of this sample is uncertain. The specimen was PBMCs or T cells enriched from blood (not recorded which). The chain combines TRBV12-3 or TRBV12-4 with TRBJ1-1; D perhaps matches TRBD1 (6 bases). Here the CDR3 reads CASSRQENTEAFF. CDR3 sequence (DNA): TGTGCCAGCAGCCGACAGGAGAACACTGAAGCTTTCTTT.